This T cell receptor (beta chain) was observed in a study of shared clonotypes between healthy human individuals. Looking at the study overall: The plates for each donor numbered three CD4 naive, three CD4 memory, two CD8 naive and one CD8 memory.

Clones were sequenced by immunoSEQ multiplex PCR, and TCRdb holds only the in-frame ones, with some missing. The table records some 1,600,000 clones, 95% to 99% of them present only once. The CDR3 has 19 residues. The V segment lost 4 bases and the J segment 0 bases; nucleotides outside the gene matches: 12. Germline assignment: CDR1 SGHNT and CDR2 YYREEE (reference sequence). The sample comprised naive CD4+ T cells sorted from blood. The subset is: CD45RA+ positively selected. The TCR sequence derives from a man under 40 in good health. This chain joins TRBV5-4 and TRBJ2-3, with TRBD2 matching over 12 bases. The CDR3 region has the DNA TGTGCCAGCAGCCCTGGGGGGCTAGCGGGAGGGTTCAGCACAGATACGCAGTATTTT. It translates to CASSPGGLAGGFSTDTQYF.